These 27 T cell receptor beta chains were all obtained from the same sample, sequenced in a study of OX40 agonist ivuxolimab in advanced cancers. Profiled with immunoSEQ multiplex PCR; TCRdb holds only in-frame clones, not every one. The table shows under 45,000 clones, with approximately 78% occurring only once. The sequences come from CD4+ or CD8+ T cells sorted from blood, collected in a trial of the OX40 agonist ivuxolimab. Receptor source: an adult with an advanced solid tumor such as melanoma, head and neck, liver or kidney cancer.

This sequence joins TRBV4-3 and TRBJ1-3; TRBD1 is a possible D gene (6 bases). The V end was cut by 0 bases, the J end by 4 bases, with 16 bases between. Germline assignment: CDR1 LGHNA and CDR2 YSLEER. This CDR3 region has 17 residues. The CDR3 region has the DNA TGCGCCAGCAGCCAAGAACCGACAGGTCTGGGCGGAAACACCATATATTTT. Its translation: CASSQEPTGLGGNTIYF.

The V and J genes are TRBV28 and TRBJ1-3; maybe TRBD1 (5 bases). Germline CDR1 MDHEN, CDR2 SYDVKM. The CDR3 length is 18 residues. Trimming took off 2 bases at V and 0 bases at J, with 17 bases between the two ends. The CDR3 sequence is CASSLARTQSDSGNTIYF. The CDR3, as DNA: TGTGCCAGCAGTTTAGCCAGGACACAAAGCGACTCTGGAAACACCATATATTTT.

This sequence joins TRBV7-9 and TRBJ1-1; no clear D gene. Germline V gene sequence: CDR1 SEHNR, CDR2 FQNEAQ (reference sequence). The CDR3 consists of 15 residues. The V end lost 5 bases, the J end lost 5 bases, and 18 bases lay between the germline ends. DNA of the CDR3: TGTGCCAGCAGCCCAGACAATTTCCCTTGGACTGAAGCTTTCTTT. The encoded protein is CASSPDNFPWTEAFF.

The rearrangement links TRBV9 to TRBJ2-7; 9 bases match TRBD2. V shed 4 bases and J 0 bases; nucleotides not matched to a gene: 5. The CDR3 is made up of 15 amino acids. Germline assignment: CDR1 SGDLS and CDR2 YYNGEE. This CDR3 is CASSPSGVPSYEQYF. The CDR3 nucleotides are TGTGCCAGCAGCCCTAGCGGGGTTCCCTCCTACGAGCAGTACTTC.

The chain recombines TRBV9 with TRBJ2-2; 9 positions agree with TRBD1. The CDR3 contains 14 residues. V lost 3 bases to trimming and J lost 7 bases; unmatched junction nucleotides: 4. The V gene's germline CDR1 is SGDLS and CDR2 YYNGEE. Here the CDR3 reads CASSGGTGLGELFF. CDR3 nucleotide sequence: TGTGCCAGCAGCGGGGGGACAGGGCTCGGGGAGCTGTTTTTT.

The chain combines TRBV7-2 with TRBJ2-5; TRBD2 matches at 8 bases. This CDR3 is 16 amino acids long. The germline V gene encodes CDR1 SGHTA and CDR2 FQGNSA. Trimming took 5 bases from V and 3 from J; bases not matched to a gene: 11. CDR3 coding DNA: TGTGCCAGCAGCCCCCGGGGGGGGTGGGGGAAAGAGACCCAGTACTTC. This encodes CASSPRGGWGKETQYF.

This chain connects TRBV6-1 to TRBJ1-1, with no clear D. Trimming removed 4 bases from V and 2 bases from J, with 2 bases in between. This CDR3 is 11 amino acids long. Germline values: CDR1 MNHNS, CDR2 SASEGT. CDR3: CASSVNTEAFF. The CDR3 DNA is TGTGCCAGCAGTGTAAACACTGAAGCTTTCTTT.

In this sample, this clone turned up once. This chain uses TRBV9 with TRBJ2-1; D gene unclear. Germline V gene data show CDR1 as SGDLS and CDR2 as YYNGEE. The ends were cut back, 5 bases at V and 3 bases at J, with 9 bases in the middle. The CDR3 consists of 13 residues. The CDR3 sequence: CASRGTNYNEQFF. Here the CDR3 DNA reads TGTGCCAGCAGAGGAACAAACTACAATGAGCAGTTCTTC.

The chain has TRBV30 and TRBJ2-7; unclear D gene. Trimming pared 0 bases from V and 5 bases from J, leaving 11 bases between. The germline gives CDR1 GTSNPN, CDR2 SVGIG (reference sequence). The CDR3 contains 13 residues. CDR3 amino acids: CAWSVQPLDEQYF. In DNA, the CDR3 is TGTGCCTGGAGTGTACAGCCCCTGGACGAGCAGTACTTC.

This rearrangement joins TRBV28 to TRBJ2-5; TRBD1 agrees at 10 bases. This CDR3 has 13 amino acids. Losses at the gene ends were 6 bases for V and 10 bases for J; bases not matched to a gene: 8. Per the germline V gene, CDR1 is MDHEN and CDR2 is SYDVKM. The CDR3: CASSRRDRGIQYF. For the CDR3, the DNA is TGTGCCAGCAGCCGCCGGGACAGGGGTATCCAGTACTTC. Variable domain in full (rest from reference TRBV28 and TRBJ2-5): DVKVTQSSRYLVKRTGEKVFLECVQDMDHENMFWYRQDPGLGLRLIYFSYDVKMKEKGDIPEGYSVSREKKERFSLILESASTNQTSMYLCASSRRDRGIQYFGPGTRLLVL.

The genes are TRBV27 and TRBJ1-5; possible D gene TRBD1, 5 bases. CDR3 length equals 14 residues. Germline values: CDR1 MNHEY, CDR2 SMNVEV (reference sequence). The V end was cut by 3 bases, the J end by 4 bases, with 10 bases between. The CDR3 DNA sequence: TGTGCCAGCAGTTTTCTCGGGGCTAATCAGCCCCAGCATTTT. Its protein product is CASSFLGANQPQHF.

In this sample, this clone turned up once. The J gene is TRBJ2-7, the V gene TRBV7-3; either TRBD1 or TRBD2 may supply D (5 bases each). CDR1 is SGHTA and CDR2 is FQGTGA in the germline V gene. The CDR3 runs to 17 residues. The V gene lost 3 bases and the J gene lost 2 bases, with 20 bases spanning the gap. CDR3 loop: CASSLWPPGTAPYEQYF. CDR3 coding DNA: TGTGCCAGCAGCTTGTGGCCACCCGGGACGGCCCCCTACGAGCAGTACTTC.

The CDR3 nucleotides read TGTGCCAGCAGCTTAGAAATCCAGCCCGGAGGGCAGTTCTTC. Amino acid sequence: CASSLEIQPGGQFF. The chain employs TRBV7-9 and TRBJ2-1; weak D call: TRBD2 (5 bases). The CDR3 has 14 amino acids. Germline values: CDR1 SEHNR, CDR2 FQNEAQ (reference sequence). V lost 1 base and J 12 bases, leaving 16 bases between the germline ends.

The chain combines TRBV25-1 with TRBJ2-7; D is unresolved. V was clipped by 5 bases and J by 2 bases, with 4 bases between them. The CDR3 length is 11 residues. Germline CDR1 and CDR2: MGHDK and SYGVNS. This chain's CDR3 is CASSHTYEQYF. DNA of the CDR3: TGTGCCAGCAGTCATACCTACGAGCAGTACTTC.

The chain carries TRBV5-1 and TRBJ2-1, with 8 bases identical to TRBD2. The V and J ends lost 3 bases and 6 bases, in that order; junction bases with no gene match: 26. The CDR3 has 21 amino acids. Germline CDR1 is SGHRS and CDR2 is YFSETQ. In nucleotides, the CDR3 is TGCGCCAGCAGCTGGCCGGGAGAGGGGCCGCCGGCGGGGGGCCTGATCAATGAGCAGTTCTTC. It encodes CASSWPGEGPPAGGLINEQFF. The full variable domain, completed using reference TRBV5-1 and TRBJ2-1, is KAGVTQTPRYLIKTRGQQVTLSCSPISGHRSVSWYQQTPGQGLQFLFEYFSETQRNKGNFPGRFSGRQFSNSRSEMNVSTLELGDSALYLCASSWPGEGPPAGGLINEQFFGPGTRLTVL.

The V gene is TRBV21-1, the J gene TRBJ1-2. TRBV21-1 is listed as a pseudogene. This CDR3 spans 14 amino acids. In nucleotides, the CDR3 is TGTGCCAGCCTCAAGGGGGGAGAGGTAAATGGCTACACCTTC. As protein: CASLKGGEVNGYTF.

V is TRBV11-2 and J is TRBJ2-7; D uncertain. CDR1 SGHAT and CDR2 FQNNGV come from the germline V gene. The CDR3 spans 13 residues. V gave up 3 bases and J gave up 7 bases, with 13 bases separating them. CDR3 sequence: CASSFLRGLEQYF. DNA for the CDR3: TGTGCCAGCAGCTTTCTCCGTGGCCTGGAGCAGTACTTC.

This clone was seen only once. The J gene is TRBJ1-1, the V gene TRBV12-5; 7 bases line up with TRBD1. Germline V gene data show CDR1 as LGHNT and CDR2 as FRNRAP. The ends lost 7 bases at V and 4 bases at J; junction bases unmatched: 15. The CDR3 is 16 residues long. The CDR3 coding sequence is TGTGCTAGTGTTAATATGAGGCAGGGGGATGGCACTGAAGCTTTCTTT. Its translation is CASVNMRQGDGTEAFF.

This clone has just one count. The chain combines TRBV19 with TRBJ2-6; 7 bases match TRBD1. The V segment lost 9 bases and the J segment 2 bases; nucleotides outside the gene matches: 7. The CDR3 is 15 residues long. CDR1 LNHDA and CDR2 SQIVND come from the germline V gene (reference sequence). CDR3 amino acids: CASKPTGTGANVLTF. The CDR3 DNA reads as TGTGCCAGCAAACCGACAGGGACTGGGGCCAACGTCCTGACTTTC. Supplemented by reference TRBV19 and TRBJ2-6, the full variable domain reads DGGITQSPKYLFRKEGQNVTLSCEQNLNHDAMYWYRQDPGQGLRLIYYSQIVNDFQKGDIAEGYSVSREKKESFPLTVTSAQKNPTAFYLCASKPTGTGANVLTFGAGSRLTVL.

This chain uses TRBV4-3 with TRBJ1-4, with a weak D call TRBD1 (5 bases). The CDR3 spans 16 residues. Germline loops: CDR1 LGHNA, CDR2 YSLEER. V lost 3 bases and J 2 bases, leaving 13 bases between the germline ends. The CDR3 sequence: CASSQATGFTNEKLFF. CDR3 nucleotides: TGCGCCAGCAGCCAGGCTACAGGATTCACTAATGAAAAACTGTTTTTT.

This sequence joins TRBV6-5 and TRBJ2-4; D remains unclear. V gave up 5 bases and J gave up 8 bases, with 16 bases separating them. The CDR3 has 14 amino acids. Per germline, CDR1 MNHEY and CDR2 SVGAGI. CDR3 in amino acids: CASSPLTEWDIQYF. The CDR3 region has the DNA TGTGCCAGCAGTCCCCTCACCGAATGGGACATTCAGTACTTC.

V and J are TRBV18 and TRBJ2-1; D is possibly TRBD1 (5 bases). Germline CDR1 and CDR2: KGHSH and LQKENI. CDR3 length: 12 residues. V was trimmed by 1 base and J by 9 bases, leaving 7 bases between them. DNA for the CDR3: TGTGCCAGCTCACCACGAAGGGGTGAGCAGTTCTTC. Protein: CASSPRRGEQFF.

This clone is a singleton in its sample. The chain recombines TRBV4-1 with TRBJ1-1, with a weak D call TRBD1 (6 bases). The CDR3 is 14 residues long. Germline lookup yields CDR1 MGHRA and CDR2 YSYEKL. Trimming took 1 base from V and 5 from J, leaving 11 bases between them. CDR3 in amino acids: CASSQVGGWTEAFF. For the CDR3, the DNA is TGCGCCAGCAGCCAAGTAGGGGGTTGGACTGAAGCTTTCTTT.

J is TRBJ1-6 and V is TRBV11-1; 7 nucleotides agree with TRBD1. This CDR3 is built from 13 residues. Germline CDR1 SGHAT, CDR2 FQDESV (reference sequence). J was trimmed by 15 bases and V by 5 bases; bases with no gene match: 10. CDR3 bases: TGTGCCAGCAGCGGCCGGGACAGAGGTCACCTCCACTTT. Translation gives CASSGRDRGHLHF.

CDR3 nucleotides: TGTGCCAGCAGCGTACTTGGCTCTGGAAACACCATATATTTT. Residues: CASSVLGSGNTIYF. This rearrangement joins TRBV9 to TRBJ1-3, with D unresolved. The V end lost 1 base, the J end lost 0 bases, and 5 bases lay between the germline ends. The CDR3 is 14 residues long. Per the germline V gene, CDR1 is SGDLS and CDR2 is YYNGEE.

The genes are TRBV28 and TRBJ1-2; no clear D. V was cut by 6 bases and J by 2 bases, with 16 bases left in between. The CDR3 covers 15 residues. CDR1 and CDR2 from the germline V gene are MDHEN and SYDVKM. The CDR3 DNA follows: TGTGCCAGCAGCCCCGGAGGCGGCGCCAACTATGGCTACACCTTC. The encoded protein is CASSPGGGANYGYTF.

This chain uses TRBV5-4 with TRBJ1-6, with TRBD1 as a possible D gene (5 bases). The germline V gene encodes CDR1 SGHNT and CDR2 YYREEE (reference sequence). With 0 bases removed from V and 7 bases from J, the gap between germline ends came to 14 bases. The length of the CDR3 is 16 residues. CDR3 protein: CASSLDRRVENSPLHF. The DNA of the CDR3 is TGTGCCAGCAGCTTGGATCGCAGGGTGGAGAATTCACCCCTCCACTTT.